This T cell receptor beta chain derives from a study of OX40 agonist ivuxolimab in advanced cancers. Study results and caveats: Fewer expanded clones were found on average in CD4+ than in CD8+ T cells.

With regard to this clone: The antigen remains unidentified.

The assay was immunoSEQ multiplex PCR, and TCRdb's table has in-frame clones only and misses some. Among about 32,000 clones listed, around 83% were seen once. This CDR3 contains 16 residues. The V gene lost 0 bases and the J gene lost 0 bases, with 11 bases spanning the gap. In germline, CDR1 is SGDLS, CDR2 YYNGEE. The sequence came from an adult with an advanced solid tumor such as melanoma, head and neck, liver or kidney cancer. Sequenced here: CD4+ or CD8+ T cells sorted from blood, sampled in a trial of the OX40 agonist ivuxolimab. This chain joins TRBV9 and TRBJ2-3; a weak D match, TRBD2 (5 bases). The CDR3 DNA reads TGTGCCAGCAGCGTAGTCCTAGCACCCAGCACAGATACGCAGTATTTT. It yields the protein CASSVVLAPSTDTQYF.